This T cell receptor beta chain was sequenced during a study of OX40 agonist ivuxolimab in advanced cancers. Study background: Patients received ivuxolimab, an intravenous treatment, every 2 weeks at 0.01 to 10 mg/kg. Whole-study results and caveats: CD4+ and CD8+ T cells in blood underwent clonal expansion by week 6 at 0.1 to 3.0 mg/kg.

Germline assignment: CDR1 LGHNA and CDR2 YNFKEQ. Deletions cut 7 bases from V and 2 bases from J, with 15 bases between. CDR3 length: 15 amino acids. Of note for this clone: Its specificity is not known.

Measured with immunoSEQ multiplex PCR; TCRdb has only the in-frame clones, and not every one. Of almost 70,000 clones listed, 60% to 85% are singletons. This sequence was found in an adult with an advanced solid tumor such as melanoma, head and neck, liver or kidney cancer. The rearrangement joins TRBV4-2 to TRBJ2-1; D may be TRBD1 (6 bases). The specimen comprised CD4+ or CD8+ T cells sorted from blood, sampled in a trial of the OX40 agonist ivuxolimab. The chain's CDR3 is CASTPGQGTYNEQFF. In DNA form, the CDR3 reads TGTGCCAGCACCCCGGGGCAGGGGACCTACAATGAGCAGTTCTTC.